This T cell receptor (beta chain) was profiled in a study of blood T cell repertoires in COVID-19. Methods used by the authors: The assay estimated nucleated cells by amplifying reference gene primers. Measured with immunoSEQ multiplex PCR; TCRdb has only the in-frame clones, and not every one. V and J calls and clone size are given by that table; D and trimming were obtained from the DNA. The table has under 300,000 clones, approximately 82% seen once. Trimming cost V 1 base and J 6 bases; bases outside gene matches: 6. The CDR3 contains 14 residues. The germline gives CDR1 LGHNA, CDR2 YNFKEQ. The receptor was derived from a woman in her 40s who had recovered from COVID-19. V is TRBV4-2 and J is TRBJ2-7, with TRBD2 identical over 7 bases. Sequencing was carried out using peripheral blood. The CDR3 nucleotides read TGTGCCAGCAGCCAAGGGCAGGGAGGGAGCGAGCAGTACTTC. Its translation: CASSQGQGGSEQYF.